The clone carrying this T cell receptor (beta chain) was observed many times. The target antigen is unknown. The entry originates in a study of molecular identifiers for immune sequencing clone quantification. One entry per CDR3 protein, called by TCRdb with MiXCR from the PCR reads. The sample records just under 650,000 distinct CDR3 sequences, just under 20% being singletons. As CD8+CD4-CCR7+CD45RA+ cells, naive CD8 T cells were sorted. Regarding the study as a whole: Jurkat TCR RNA from one cell was spiked into about a million naive cells, and it was reportedly detectable there. The sizes of highly expanded clones could be underestimated when identical TCR molecules share a barcode.

CDR1 is MNHNS, CDR2 SASEGT, per germline. Trimming left V 11 bases short and J 0 bases short, with 11 bases between. CDR3 length: 12 amino acids. The chain is built from TRBV6-1 and TRBJ2-7; D unclear. The source material was naive CD8+ T cells from blood, with Jurkat cell RNA spiked in. Indicated subset: FACS-sorted CD8+CD4-CCR7+CD45RA+ naive T cells. The TCR sequence derives from a human donor in good health. Some libraries in this study had Jurkat cell RNA spiked in. Written as DNA, the CDR3 is TGTGCCCGCTCTGGGCCCTCCTACGAGCAGTACTTC. Its translation is CARSGPSYEQYF.